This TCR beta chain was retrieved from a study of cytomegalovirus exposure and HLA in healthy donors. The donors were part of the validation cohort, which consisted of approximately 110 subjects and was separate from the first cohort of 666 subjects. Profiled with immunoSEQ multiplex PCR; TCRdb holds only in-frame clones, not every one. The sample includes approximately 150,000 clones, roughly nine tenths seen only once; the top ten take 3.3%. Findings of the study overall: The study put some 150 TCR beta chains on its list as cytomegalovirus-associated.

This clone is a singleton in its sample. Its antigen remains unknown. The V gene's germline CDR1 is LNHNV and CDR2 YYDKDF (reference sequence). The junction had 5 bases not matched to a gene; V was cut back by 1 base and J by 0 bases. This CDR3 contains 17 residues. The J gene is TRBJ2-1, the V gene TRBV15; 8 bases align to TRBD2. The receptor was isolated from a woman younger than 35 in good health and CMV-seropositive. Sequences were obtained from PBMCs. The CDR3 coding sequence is TGTGCCACCAGCAGAGCCTATAGCGGGACCTCCTACAATGAGCAGTTCTTC. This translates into CATSRAYSGTSYNEQFF.